The clone carrying this TCR beta chain was counted many times. Its antigen remains unidentified. The data originate from a study of spatial heterogeneity in lung cancer. Study observations and caveats: Detection of ubiquitous tumor TCRs in blood was higher at resection than follow-up.

This sample's time point: sample taken at primary tumor resection. The library protocol tagged each TCR cDNA with a unique molecular identifier. TCRdb fed the 5' RACE reads into MiXCR, producing one record per CDR3 protein. The sample carries roughly 13,000 distinct CDR3 sequences, around 3.7% recorded once. CDR3 length: 13 amino acids. V was pared by 0 bases and J by 9 bases, with 13 bases between. Per the germline V gene, CDR1 is SGHNT and CDR2 is YYREEE (reference sequence). The chain joins TRBV5-4 to TRBJ2-7; a weak D match, TRBD2 (6 bases). Sequencing was performed on PBMCs, taken at surgery. This TCR derives from a male donor with early-stage non-small cell lung cancer. The CDR3 DNA follows: TGTGCCAGCAGCTTGGAGCGGTTCGGGGGGCAGTACTTC. Translated, it gives CASSLERFGGQYF.